One and the same sample provided the 22 T cell receptor beta chains below, sequenced in a study of blood T cell repertoires in COVID-19 (dated by TCRdb to 2018 to 2020). Library creation used the immunoSEQ multiplex PCR assay. As stored in TCRdb, this immuneACCESS dataset retains in-frame rearrangements with V and J assigned. A fraction of the clones does not appear; measured against another copy, unresolved V genes explain less than half of the discrepancy, and the remainder lacks a known reason. This sample is represented by under 300,000 clones; over 65% of them were singletons. The ten largest clones take up 3.5% to 5.5% of the sample. The sample consisted of peripheral blood. Every receptor here comes from a man between 60 and 75 years old who had recovered from COVID-19.

The CDR3 nucleotides read TGTGCCAGCGAGACAGGACAGGCCTATAATTCACCCCTCCACTTT. This gives the protein CASETGQAYNSPLHF. The V call is TRBV2, the J call TRBJ1-6, with TRBD1 matching over 7 bases. Germline V gives CDR1 SNHLY, CDR2 FYNNEI. The CDR3 runs 15 residues. V shed 8 bases, J shed 2 bases, and the junction held 6 bases outside the gene matches.

This clone appeared once. The CDR3 nucleotides read TGCGCCAGCAGCTTGGGACGGGGACAGGGGGCGCGGCAAGAGACCCAGTACTTC. This sequence encodes CASSLGRGQGARQETQYF. This chain connects TRBV5-1 to TRBJ2-5; 12 bases line up with TRBD1. CDR1 is SGHRS and CDR2 is YFSETQ in the germline V gene. The CDR3 has 18 residues. The trim removed 0 bases at V and 2 bases at J, leaving 8 bases unmatched.

The DNA of the CDR3 is TGTGCCAGCAGCCTCGGGACTAGCGGGAGATCGGCGGGGTACGAGCAGTACTTC. Translated: CASSLGTSGRSAGYEQYF. The chain carries TRBV5-5 and TRBJ2-7; 14 positions agree with TRBD2. In germline, CDR1 is SGHKS, CDR2 YYEKEE (reference sequence). The CDR3 runs to 18 residues. V trimming: 4 bases; J trimming: 4 bases; junction bases outside the gene matches: 13.

The V and J genes are TRBV5-5 and TRBJ2-2; a possible D gene is TRBD2 (6 bases). The V end lost 2 bases, the J end lost 6 bases, and 14 bases lay between the germline ends. This CDR3 is built from 15 residues. Germline V gene data show CDR1 as SGHKS and CDR2 as YYEKEE (reference sequence). The CDR3 here is CASSLRRGLPGELFF. The DNA for the CDR3 is TGTGCCAGCAGCTTACGGAGGGGCCTTCCCGGGGAGCTGTTTTTT. Filled out from reference TRBV5-5 and TRBJ2-2, the complete variable domain reads DAGVTQSPTHLIKTRGQQVTLRCSPISGHKSVSWYQQVLGQGPQFIFQYYEKEERGRGNFPDRFSARQFPNYSSELNVNALLLGDSALYLCASSLRRGLPGELFFGEGSRLTVL.

V and J are TRBV19 and TRBJ2-2; tentatively, D is TRBD1 (6 bases). CDR3 length equals 16 residues. The ends were cut back, 6 bases at V and 6 bases at J, with 20 bases in the middle. Germline V CDR1 and CDR2: LNHDA, SQIVND (reference sequence). The CDR3 sequence: CASRETGLGVAGELFF. CDR3 coding DNA: TGTGCCAGTAGGGAGACAGGACTGGGAGTAGCCGGGGAGCTGTTTTTT.

The chain combines TRBV5-1 with TRBJ2-3; TRBD2 agrees at 14 bases. This CDR3 region has 19 residues. Germline V gene data show CDR1 as SGHRS and CDR2 as YFSETQ. Germline trimming cut 4 bases from V and 3 bases from J; bases unmatched to any gene: 13. CDR3 in DNA: TGCGCCAGCAGCAACCCCCGACTAGCGGGGGGGATTCGGACAGATACGCAGTATTTT. Translating it yields CASSNPRLAGGIRTDTQYF. Variable domain in full (rest from reference TRBV5-1 and TRBJ2-3): KAGVTQTPRYLIKTRGQQVTLSCSPISGHRSVSWYQQTPGQGLQFLFEYFSETQRNKGNFPGRFSGRQFSNSRSEMNVSTLELGDSALYLCASSNPRLAGGIRTDTQYFGPGTRLTVL.

Only one count was recorded for this clone. V is TRBV7-8 and J is TRBJ2-3; 7 positions match TRBD2. J was trimmed by 0 bases and V by 4 bases; bases with no gene match: 19. The CDR3 loop spans 20 amino acids. CDR1 is SGHVS and CDR2 is FQNEAQ in the germline V gene. CDR3 in amino acids: CASSSRRASGFTPSTDTQYF. CDR3 sequence (DNA): TGTGCCAGCAGCTCTCGACGGGCTAGCGGCTTTACTCCGAGCACAGATACGCAGTATTTT.

The chain recombines TRBV21-1 with TRBJ2-7; TRBD2 is the table's D call and was not checked against the DNA. TRBV21-1 is a pseudogene locus. The CDR3 covers 16 residues. CDR3: CASSSRTSAISYEQYF. The CDR3 nucleotides read TGTGCCAGCAGCTCTCGTACTTCAGCGATCTCCTACGAGCAGTACTTC.

This chain connects TRBV19 to TRBJ2-3, with 8 positions matching TRBD2. Per the germline V gene, CDR1 is LNHDA and CDR2 is SQIVND (reference sequence). CDR3 length: 16 residues. V gave up 3 bases and J gave up 4 bases; unmatched junction bases: 9. CDR3 in DNA: TGTGCCAGTAGTATTAGGACTAGCCGTTTGGCAGATACGCAGTATTTT. Translated, it gives CASSIRTSRLADTQYF.

This chain links TRBV5-1 with TRBJ2-3; the match to TRBD1 covers 9 bases. V lost 0 bases to trimming and J lost 7 bases; unmatched junction nucleotides: 9. Germline values: CDR1 SGHRS, CDR2 YFSETQ. This CDR3 spans 16 amino acids. CDR3 protein: CASSLGGSDRGNTQYF. DNA for the CDR3: TGCGCCAGCAGCTTGGGAGGGTCGGACAGGGGTAATACGCAGTATTTT.

Of note for this clone: The same CDR3 can be traced to other DNA sequences in this sample. This chain connects TRBV7-2 to TRBJ1-5; D call uncertain. Germline-derived CDR1 and CDR2 are SGHTA and FQGNSA. This CDR3 region has 13 residues. V was trimmed by 5 bases and J by 2 bases, leaving 7 bases between them. CDR3 residues: CASSTRGNQPQHF. The CDR3, as DNA: TGTGCCAGCAGCACTAGGGGCAATCAGCCCCAGCATTTT. The full variable domain, rest sourced from reference TRBV7-2 and TRBJ1-5, is GAGVSQSPSNKVTEKGKDVELRCDPISGHTALYWYRQSLGQGLEFLIYFQGNSAPDKSGLPSDRFSAERTGGSVSTLTIQRTQQEDSAVYLCASSTRGNQPQHFGDGTRLSIL.

This clone showed up just once. The chain has TRBV7-9 and TRBJ1-6, with 7 bases aligning to TRBD1. In germline, CDR1 is SEHNR, CDR2 FQNEAQ (reference sequence). The CDR3 is 15 residues long. The junction had 8 bases not matched to a gene; V was cut back by 5 bases and J by 7 bases. CDR3 loop: CASSPRDRSNSPLHF. The CDR3, as DNA: TGTGCCAGCAGCCCCCGGGACAGATCGAATTCACCCCTCCACTTT.

Here the CDR3 reads CASSLDATSGGIVETQYF. CDR3 nucleotide sequence: TGTGCCAGCAGCTTAGATGCGACTAGCGGGGGGATTGTAGAGACCCAGTACTTC. J is TRBJ2-5 and V is TRBV7-2; 13 nucleotides align to TRBD2. The CDR3 is made up of 18 amino acids. The germline gives CDR1 SGHTA, CDR2 FQGNSA. V shed 1 base, J shed 4 bases, and the junction held 9 bases outside the gene matches. Filled out from reference TRBV7-2 and TRBJ2-5, the complete variable domain reads GAGVSQSPSNKVTEKGKDVELRCDPISGHTALYWYRQSLGQGLEFLIYFQGNSAPDKSGLPSDRFSAERTGGSVSTLTIQRTQQEDSAVYLCASSLDATSGGIVETQYFGPGTRLLVL.

CDR3 region: CASSLGGIGGADTQYF. In nucleotides, the CDR3 is TGTGCCAGCAGCTTAGGTGGAATAGGGGGAGCGGATACGCAGTATTTT. This chain joins TRBV7-9 and TRBJ2-3, with a tentative D call TRBD1 (6 bases). V lost 1 base and J 6 bases, leaving 17 bases between the germline ends. Germline V gene data show CDR1 as SEHNR and CDR2 as FQNEAQ (reference sequence). The CDR3 spans 16 residues.

The sample holds a few counts of this clone. V gene TRBV27 combines with J gene TRBJ1-5; no clear D gene. CDR1 MNHEY and CDR2 SMNVEV come from the germline V gene (reference sequence). Trimming took 3 bases from V and 0 from J, leaving 9 bases between them. This CDR3 has 15 residues. The CDR3 loop reads CASSFSRYSNQPQHF. DNA of the CDR3: TGTGCCAGCAGTTTCTCGCGTTATAGCAATCAGCCCCAGCATTTT.

The chain joins TRBV5-1 to TRBJ2-2; TRBD2 matches 12 bases. The germline gives CDR1 SGHRS, CDR2 YFSETQ. J lost 4 bases, V lost 7 bases, and 5 bases had no gene match. The CDR3 is 15 residues long. CDR3 sequence (DNA): TGCGCCAGCGGTGGACTAGCGGGACGCACCGGGGAGCTGTTTTTT. It yields the protein CASGGLAGRTGELFF.

The rearrangement joins TRBV28 to TRBJ2-7; the D is unclear. There are 12 residues in the CDR3. The V gene lost 3 bases and the J gene lost 3 bases, with 6 bases spanning the gap. CDR1 and CDR2 (germline): MDHEN, SYDVKM. DNA for the CDR3: TGTGCCAGCAGTTTCTCGGTCTACGAGCAGTACTTC. It specifies CASSFSVYEQYF.

The chain recombines TRBV12-3 or TRBV12-4 with TRBJ2-5; D call uncertain. CDR3 size: 12 residues. With 6 bases removed from V and 0 bases from J, the gap between germline ends came to 5 bases. CDR3 nucleotides: TGTGCCAGCAGCCCCAACCAAGAGACCCAGTACTTC. Its protein is CASSPNQETQYF.

V gene TRBV10-3 combines with J gene TRBJ2-7, with TRBD1 matching over 10 bases. Germline loops: CDR1 ENHRY, CDR2 SYGVKD. Trimming took 6 bases from V and 7 from J; bases not matched to a gene: 6. CDR3 length: 13 residues. In DNA, the CDR3 is TGTGCCATCAGGGGGGACAGGGGTGGAGAGCAGTACTTC. This sequence encodes CAIRGDRGGEQYF.

The V gene is TRBV6-5, the J gene TRBJ1-1; TRBD1 matches 7 bases. The junction had 3 bases not matched to a gene; V was cut back by 5 bases and J by 0 bases. The CDR3 spans 14 residues. Germline V lookup: CDR1 MNHEY, CDR2 SVGAGI. In nucleotides, the CDR3 is TGTGCCAGCAGTACAGGGGTTTTGAACACTGAAGCTTTCTTT. Protein sequence: CASSTGVLNTEAFF.

The chain links TRBV28 to TRBJ2-1, with 8 nucleotides matching TRBD1. Germline CDR1 MDHEN, CDR2 SYDVKM. The CDR3 contains 17 residues. J gave up 4 bases and V 3 bases, and 11 bases lay outside the gene matches. The CDR3 sequence: CASSLSIGQGRYNEQFF. The CDR3 region has the DNA TGTGCCAGCAGTTTGTCAATTGGACAGGGACGTTACAATGAGCAGTTCTTC.

In this sample, this clone turned up once. The V call is TRBV6-1, the J call TRBJ2-7, with D perhaps matching TRBD1 (5 bases). The CDR3 is made up of 12 amino acids. Germline V gene sequence: CDR1 MNHNS, CDR2 SASEGT. V lost 0 bases, J lost 10 bases, and 10 bases lay in between. The DNA for the CDR3 is TGTGCCAGCAGTGAAGCGCCGACAGCTCAGTACTTC. Encoded protein: CASSEAPTAQYF.